One and the same sample provided the 30 T cell receptor beta chains below, sequenced in a study of shared clonotypes between healthy human individuals. Profiled with immunoSEQ multiplex PCR; TCRdb holds only in-frame clones, not every one. The table includes about 1.5 million clones, roughly 98% detected once. The specimen was naive CD4+ T cells sorted from blood. Documented subset: CD45RA+ positively selected. These receptors were taken from a man younger than 45 in good health.

This clone was observed a single time. The chain recombines TRBV7-6 with TRBJ2-5, with D possibly TRBD1 on 5 matching bases. V lost 1 base to trimming and J lost 5 bases, with 14 bases between them. Germline values: CDR1 SGHVS, CDR2 FNYEAQ. The CDR3 contains 15 residues. DNA for the CDR3: TGTGCCAGCAGCTTAGGGGCAGGGTGGCGGGAGACCCAGTACTTC. It translates to CASSLGAGWRETQYF.

The V and J genes are TRBV10-3 and TRBJ2-5, with 9 bases identical to TRBD1. Germline V gene sequence: CDR1 ENHRY, CDR2 SYGVKD. The CDR3 is 13 amino acids. V shed 8 bases, J shed 5 bases, and the junction held 6 bases outside the gene matches. The CDR3 region is CAIRDRVTETQYF. The CDR3 bases are TGTGCCATCCGGGACAGGGTAACTGAGACCCAGTACTTC.

This clone appeared once. Written as DNA, the CDR3 is TGTGCCAGCAGCCCACGGACTAGCGGCCGCTCGATCTCCTACGAGCAGTACTTC. It encodes CASSPRTSGRSISYEQYF. V usage is TRBV9 and J usage is TRBJ2-7, with 10 bases that match TRBD2. Looked up from germline, CDR1 is SGDLS and CDR2 is YYNGEE. The CDR3 is made up of 18 amino acids. Trimming removed 4 bases from V and 0 bases from J; junction bases left unmatched: 13.

This chain links TRBV12-5 with TRBJ1-2, with D uncertain. Germline values: CDR1 LGHNT, CDR2 FRNRAP. V lost 3 bases to trimming and J lost 8 bases, with 13 bases between them. This CDR3 is 13 amino acids long. The CDR3 sequence: CASGFGDLLGYTF. The CDR3, as DNA: TGTGCTAGTGGTTTTGGCGATTTGTTAGGCTACACCTTC.

The chain combines TRBV2 with TRBJ1-5; 8 bases align to TRBD1. This CDR3 comprises 14 residues. J gave up 7 bases and V 6 bases, and 8 bases lay outside the gene matches. Germline-derived CDR1 and CDR2 are SNHLY and FYNNEI. The DNA of the CDR3 is TGTGCCAGCAGCAAGGACAGGGTTAACCAGCCCCAGCATTTT. Encoded protein: CASSKDRVNQPQHF.

This chain uses TRBV10-3 with TRBJ2-3, with unresolved D. This CDR3 contains 12 residues. V lost 5 bases, J lost 2 bases, and 5 bases lay in between. The germline V gene has CDR1 ENHRY and CDR2 SYGVKD. CDR3 in DNA: TGTGCCATCAGTCAAGACACAGATACGCAGTATTTT. This encodes CAISQDTDTQYF.

The chain recombines TRBV6-5 with TRBJ1-1; D is possibly TRBD1 (6 bases). In germline, CDR1 is MNHEY, CDR2 SVGAGI. The CDR3 is made up of 15 amino acids. The V end lost 6 bases, the J end lost 3 bases, and 17 bases lay between the germline ends. CDR3 protein: CASSLVRTADTEAFF. CDR3 nucleotides: TGTGCCAGCAGCCTCGTAAGGACAGCCGACACTGAAGCTTTCTTT.

The rearrangement uses TRBV25-1 and TRBJ2-3, with TRBD1 matching 9 bases. Germline trimming cut 4 bases from V and 2 bases from J; bases unmatched to any gene: 13. Germline loops: CDR1 MGHDK, CDR2 SYGVNS. The CDR3 runs 18 residues. This CDR3 reads CASSGAPIDRGNTDTQYF. The CDR3 bases are TGTGCCAGCAGTGGAGCACCTATAGACAGGGGGAACACAGATACGCAGTATTTT.

This clone has only one observation. This CDR3 is CASSQSQGSRELFF. In DNA form, the CDR3 reads TGCGCCAGCAGCCAATCACAGGGATCCAGGGAGCTGTTTTTT. The chain joins TRBV4-3 to TRBJ2-2; TRBD1 is a possible D gene (6 bases). The V and J ends lost 2 bases and 9 bases respectively, with 13 bases between them. The V gene's germline CDR1 is LGHNA and CDR2 YSLEER. The CDR3 has 14 amino acids.

The chain recombines TRBV9 with TRBJ1-1; D is undetermined. Per the germline V gene, CDR1 is SGDLS and CDR2 is YYNGEE. Trimming took off 0 bases at V and 4 bases at J, with 13 bases between the two ends. CDR3 length equals 15 residues. CDR3 residues: CASSVGTPSGTEAFF. The CDR3 coding sequence is TGTGCCAGCAGCGTAGGTACTCCGTCGGGCACTGAAGCTTTCTTT. The variable domain in full, with the rest retrieved from reference TRBV9 and TRBJ1-1, is DSGVTQTPKHLITATGQRVTLRCSPRSGDLSVYWYQQSLDQGLQFLIQYYNGEERAKGNILERFSAQQFPDLHSELNLSSLELGDSALYFCASSVGTPSGTEAFFGQGTRLTVV.

The chain uses TRBV10-3 and TRBJ1-3; D is uncertain. Trimming removed 0 bases from V and 0 bases from J, with 9 bases in between. From germline, CDR1 is ENHRY and CDR2 SYGVKD. CDR3 length: 16 residues. Here the CDR3 reads CAISESTGSSGNTIYF. For the CDR3, the DNA is TGTGCCATCAGTGAGTCGACGGGCAGCTCTGGAAACACCATATATTTT.

The CDR3 DNA reads TGTGCCAGCTCACGTCCGGGACAGCTGAACACCGGGGAGCTGTTTTTT. This gives the protein CASSRPGQLNTGELFF. This chain joins TRBV18 and TRBJ2-2; TRBD1 agrees at 7 bases. Trimming removed 4 bases from V and 1 base from J; junction bases left unmatched: 6. The CDR3 is 16 residues long. CDR1 and CDR2 (germline): KGHSH, LQKENI.

The gene calls are TRBV18 and TRBJ1-5; D uncertain. The ends were cut back, 5 bases at V and 1 base at J, with 9 bases in the middle. The germline V gene has CDR1 KGHSH and CDR2 LQKENI. The CDR3 is 14 residues long. CDR3 coding DNA: TGTGCCAGCTCATCACGGCCAAGCAATCAGCCCCAGCATTTT. Protein: CASSSRPSNQPQHF. Full variable domain (outside the CDR3, taken from reference TRBV18 and TRBJ1-5): NAGVMQNPRHLVRRRGQEARLRCSPMKGHSHVYWYRQLPEEGLKFMVYLQKENIIDESGMPKERFSAEFPKEGPSILRIQQVVRGDSAAYFCASSSRPSNQPQHFGDGTRLSIL.

The rearrangement uses TRBV10-1 and TRBJ2-3; TRBD2 agrees at 11 bases. CDR3 size: 16 residues. After removal of 4 bases from V and 3 bases from J, the junction contained 6 bases not matched to a gene. Germline-derived CDR1 and CDR2 are WNHNN and SYGVQD (reference sequence). The DNA of the CDR3 is TGCGCCAGCAGTGGAAAGACTAGCGGGAAAACAGATACGCAGTATTTT. This gives the protein CASSGKTSGKTDTQYF.

In regard to this clone: Other DNA sequences in the same sample also yield this CDR3. V usage is TRBV28 and J usage is TRBJ2-7; D gene ambiguous. The CDR3 is 12 amino acids. The ends were cut back, 4 bases at V and 3 bases at J, with 7 bases in the middle. The germline V gene encodes CDR1 MDHEN and CDR2 SYDVKM. In nucleotides, the CDR3 is TGTGCCAGCAGTTCTCTGGGCTACGAGCAGTACTTC. It is translated as CASSSLGYEQYF.

The chain is built from TRBV7-8 and TRBJ1-4; weak D call: TRBD1 (6 bases). Looked up from germline, CDR1 is SGHVS and CDR2 is FQNEAQ. CDR3 length: 14 residues. The V end lost 6 bases, the J end lost 4 bases, and 12 bases lay between the germline ends. The CDR3 bases are TGTGCCAGCAGGGCGACAGGATTTAATGAAAAACTGTTTTTT. It codes for CASRATGFNEKLFF.

The chain links TRBV30 to TRBJ2-7, with a possible D match to TRBD1 (6 bases). Germline CDR1 and CDR2: GTSNPN and SVGIG (reference sequence). V lost 1 base to trimming and J lost 0 bases, with 13 bases between them. The CDR3 extends over 15 amino acids. The CDR3: CAWSGSQGSSYEQYF. CDR3 in DNA: TGTGCCTGGAGTGGGTCCCAGGGGTCCTCCTACGAGCAGTACTTC.

This chain joins TRBV4-1 and TRBJ2-7; TRBD1 or TRBD2 may be the D gene (6 bases each). Germline assignment: CDR1 MGHRA and CDR2 YSYEKL. The CDR3 is made up of 16 amino acids. V was shortened by 1 base and J by 3 bases, with 16 bases between the two germline ends. This chain's CDR3 is CASSQGWGQGGYEQYF. As DNA, the CDR3 is TGCGCCAGCAGCCAAGGTTGGGGGCAGGGAGGCTACGAGCAGTACTTC.

V and J are TRBV2 and TRBJ1-1; D gene ambiguous. CDR1 is SNHLY, CDR2 FYNNEI, per germline. This CDR3 contains 12 residues. With 5 bases removed from V and 10 bases from J, the gap between germline ends came to 14 bases. The CDR3 here is CASSSELGRAFF. The CDR3 nucleotides are TGTGCCAGCAGTTCAGAGTTAGGGAGAGCTTTCTTT.

About this clone itself: Other DNA sequences in the same sample also yield this CDR3. This chain links TRBV18 with TRBJ1-1; D call uncertain. CDR1 and CDR2 (germline): KGHSH, LQKENI. This CDR3 is 13 amino acids long. V was cut by 6 bases and J by 1 base, with 9 bases left in between. Here the CDR3 reads CASSSTGNTEAFF. DNA of the CDR3: TGTGCCAGCTCGTCGACGGGGAACACTGAAGCTTTCTTT.

The chain has TRBV6-1 and TRBJ2-7; weak D call: TRBD2 (5 bases). Germline CDR1 and CDR2: MNHNS and SASEGT. V lost 2 bases and J 7 bases, leaving 9 bases between the germline ends. This CDR3 comprises 12 residues. In DNA, the CDR3 is TGTGCCAGCAGTGAATTACGGACTGAGCAGTACTTC. Its translation is CASSELRTEQYF.

This sequence joins TRBV5-4 and TRBJ2-1, with D unclear. Germline loops: CDR1 SGHNT, CDR2 YYREEE (reference sequence). This CDR3 comprises 16 residues. The V end was cut by 4 bases, the J end by 0 bases, with 14 bases between. The DNA of the CDR3 is TGTGCCAGCAGCCCCACCAGGATCCTCTCCTACAATGAGCAGTTCTTC. It yields the protein CASSPTRILSYNEQFF.

The chain combines TRBV10-1 with TRBJ2-7; 8 bases map to TRBD2. This CDR3 comprises 15 residues. The J segment lost 6 bases and the V segment lost 11 bases, leaving 18 bases of the junction unmatched. Per the germline V gene, CDR1 is WNHNN and CDR2 is SYGVQD (reference sequence). The CDR3: CAGQWSGREEREQYF. DNA of the CDR3: TGCGCCGGGCAATGGTCGGGGCGGGAGGAACGCGAGCAGTACTTC.

The chain combines TRBV19 with TRBJ1-5; TRBD1 matches at 11 bases. V lost 4 bases and J lost 6; bases outside the gene matches: 5. This CDR3 contains 15 residues. Germline CDR1 is LNHDA and CDR2 is SQIVND (reference sequence). The CDR3 sequence: CASSTGTGGGQPQHF. CDR3 nucleotide sequence: TGTGCCAGTAGTACCGGGACAGGGGGAGGTCAGCCCCAGCATTTT.

This chain joins TRBV6-6 and TRBJ2-1, with D tentatively TRBD2 (6 bases). Germline values: CDR1 MNHNY, CDR2 SVGAGI (reference sequence). The CDR3 runs to 16 residues. V was trimmed by 6 bases and J by 0 bases, leaving 15 bases between them. CDR3 bases: TGTGCCAGCAGCAAGATGCGGGAACTCTCCTACAATGAGCAGTTCTTC. As protein: CASSKMRELSYNEQFF.

V is TRBV11-2 and J is TRBJ1-4, with 7 bases matching TRBD1. The CDR3 spans 15 residues. Germline V gene sequence: CDR1 SGHAT, CDR2 FQNNGV. J was trimmed by 8 bases and V by 8 bases; bases with no gene match: 14. The CDR3 protein is CASPSTGVLGEKLFF. CDR3 DNA sequence: TGTGCCAGCCCAAGCACAGGGGTCCTAGGAGAAAAACTGTTTTTT.

V usage is TRBV12-5 and J usage is TRBJ2-2; D uncertain. V lost 5 bases to trimming and J lost 6 bases, with 10 bases between them. The CDR3 loop spans 13 amino acids. Looked up from germline, CDR1 is LGHNT and CDR2 is FRNRAP. The DNA of the CDR3 is TGTGCTAGTGGTACGGCCCGGCCCGGGGAGCTGTTTTTT. Its translation is CASGTARPGELFF.

The chain joins TRBV7-2 to TRBJ2-3; 9 bases match TRBD1. CDR3 length equals 16 residues. The germline V gene has CDR1 SGHTA and CDR2 FQGNSA. Trimming cost V 3 bases and J 2 bases; bases outside gene matches: 6. CDR3 in amino acids: CASSFGTGYATDTQYF. For the CDR3, the DNA is TGTGCCAGCAGCTTCGGGACAGGGTACGCCACAGATACGCAGTATTTT.

This clone was observed once. V gene TRBV27 combines with J gene TRBJ2-1, with D unresolved. V was shortened by 2 bases and J by 4 bases, with 12 bases between the two germline ends. Germline lookup yields CDR1 MNHEY and CDR2 SMNVEV (reference sequence). CDR3 size: 15 residues. The CDR3 here is CASSLVPMRYNEQFF. CDR3 bases: TGTGCCAGCAGTTTAGTCCCTATGCGGTACAATGAGCAGTTCTTC.

On this clone itself: Other DNA sequences in this specimen translate into the identical CDR3. CDR3 nucleotides: TGTGCCACCAGCAGAGATCCAGGGCAGCCCCAGCATTTT. It codes for CATSRDPGQPQHF. J is TRBJ1-5 and V is TRBV15; D is possibly TRBD1 (5 bases). The CDR3 totals 13 residues. The V gene's germline CDR1 is LNHNV and CDR2 YYDKDF (reference sequence). V was trimmed by 0 bases and J by 7 bases, leaving 7 bases between them.